What follows are 19 T cell receptor beta chains derived from one specimen sequenced in a study of OX40 agonist ivuxolimab in advanced cancers. Produced via immunoSEQ multiplex PCR; TCRdb's table is partial and in-frame only. The sample has 60,000 to 95,000 clones, roughly 84% seen once. The input for sequencing was CD4+ or CD8+ T cells sorted from blood, taken in a trial of the OX40 agonist ivuxolimab. Source of these receptors: an adult with an advanced solid tumor such as melanoma, head and neck, liver or kidney cancer.

In nucleotides, the CDR3 is TGTGCCAGCAGCGTAACGAGCGGTGATACGCAGTATTTT. Amino acid sequence: CASSVTSGDTQYF. The chain employs TRBV4-2 and TRBJ2-3; possibly TRBD2 for D (5 bases). The CDR3 covers 13 residues. Looked up from germline, CDR1 is LGHNA and CDR2 is YNFKEQ. Trimming took 5 bases from V and 6 from J, leaving 12 bases between them.

The rearrangement joins TRBV5-1 to TRBJ2-7, with D perhaps given as TRBD1 or TRBD2 (5 bases each). V was trimmed by 4 bases and J by 3 bases, leaving 11 bases between them. CDR1 is SGHRS, CDR2 YFSETQ, per germline. The CDR3 spans 13 residues. For the CDR3, the DNA is TGCGCCAGCAGCCCGGGACCTCGCTACGAGCAGTACTTC. This encodes CASSPGPRYEQYF.

This clone was observed a handful of times. The CDR3 protein is CASSLEGLRSGANVLTF. CDR3 nucleotide sequence: TGCGCCAGCAGCTTGGAGGGACTACGCTCTGGGGCCAACGTCCTGACTTTC. The chain combines TRBV5-1 with TRBJ2-6, with 7 nucleotides matching TRBD2. The CDR3 runs 17 residues. V was clipped by 0 bases and J by 0 bases; unmatched bases: 3. Germline assignment: CDR1 SGHRS and CDR2 YFSETQ.

This clone was recorded a few times. The gene calls are TRBV27 and TRBJ1-1; possible D gene TRBD1, 5 bases. V lost 1 base and J lost 6, with 9 bases in between. The CDR3 has 13 residues. Germline V gives CDR1 MNHEY, CDR2 SMNVEV (reference sequence). CDR3 DNA: TGTGCCAGCAGTTTATTCCGGGGGGCTGAAGCTTTCTTT. Its translation is CASSLFRGAEAFF.

In nucleotides, the CDR3 is TGTGCCAGCAGCTTCGTCACGGGGGATACGCAGTATTTT. Protein: CASSFVTGDTQYF. V usage is TRBV11-3 and J usage is TRBJ2-3, with D possibly TRBD2 on 5 matching bases. The germline V gene encodes CDR1 SGHNT and CDR2 YENEEA. This CDR3 is 13 amino acids long. Trimming left V 3 bases short and J 6 bases short, with 10 bases between.

The CDR3 nucleotides are TGTGCCGCCCGACCAAGGGGGTCAAATCAGCCCCAGCATTTT. It translates to CAARPRGSNQPQHF. The chain has TRBV6-6 and TRBJ1-5; D may be TRBD1 (6 bases). Germline-derived CDR1 and CDR2 are MNHNY and SVGAGI (reference sequence). The CDR3 has 14 amino acids. Between the trimmed V and J ends, which lost 11 bases and 4 bases, there was a span of 18 bases.

V usage is TRBV5-1 and J usage is TRBJ1-3; 8 bases map to TRBD1. Germline V gene sequence: CDR1 SGHRS, CDR2 YFSETQ. V shed 4 bases and J 2 bases; nucleotides not matched to a gene: 8. The CDR3 spans 16 residues. The CDR3 sequence is CASSRKGQGPGNTIYF. DNA of the CDR3: TGCGCCAGCAGCAGAAAAGGACAGGGCCCTGGAAACACCATATATTTT.

The gene calls are TRBV6-1 and TRBJ1-2; 8 nucleotides match TRBD1. CDR3 length: 15 residues. The germline CDR1 and CDR2 sequences are MNHNS and SASEGT. V dropped 8 bases and J dropped 2; count of bases not matched to a gene: 10. The CDR3 sequence is CASGPPGGTNYGYTF. CDR3 nucleotides: TGTGCCAGCGGACCTCCAGGGGGCACGAACTATGGCTACACCTTC.

This clone was observed a single time. The rearrangement links TRBV5-6 to TRBJ2-1; 8 positions match TRBD2. Germline V lookup: CDR1 SGHDT, CDR2 YYEEEE. The V gene end was trimmed by 3 bases and the J gene end by 15 bases; junction bases not matched to a gene: 17. This CDR3 spans 15 amino acids. CDR3 residues: CASSSGGSGSRVRFF. The DNA of the CDR3 is TGTGCCAGCAGCTCAGGAGGGAGCGGGAGTAGGGTTAGGTTCTTC.

The V and J genes are TRBV28 and TRBJ1-5, with D tentatively TRBD1 (6 bases). V shed 2 bases and J shed 7 bases, with 12 bases lying between them. From germline, CDR1 is MDHEN and CDR2 SYDVKM. This CDR3 is built from 14 residues. The CDR3 DNA sequence: TGTGCCAGCAGTTTAAACAGGGTCGACCAGCCCCAGCATTTT. The encoded protein is CASSLNRVDQPQHF.

The table lists this clone with a few counts. The CDR3 spells CASSLGQVDNSPLHF. CDR3 DNA: TGCGCCAGCAGCTTGGGACAGGTGGATAATTCACCCCTCCACTTT. This chain uses TRBV5-1 with TRBJ1-6, with D tentatively TRBD1 (6 bases). V shed 0 bases and J shed 5 bases, with 9 bases lying between them. This CDR3 has 15 residues. The germline gives CDR1 SGHRS, CDR2 YFSETQ.

This chain connects TRBV2 to TRBJ1-2; 7 bases align to TRBD1. V was clipped by 5 bases and J by 2 bases; unmatched bases: 5. The CDR3 has 14 residues. Germline V gives CDR1 SNHLY, CDR2 FYNNEI. CDR3 protein: CASSWDSENYGYTF. The CDR3 coding sequence is TGTGCCAGCAGTTGGGACAGCGAGAACTATGGCTACACCTTC.

CDR3 in DNA: TGCAGCGTTGAAGCATCAGGGCCATCGCGGGATGAGCAGTTCTTC. Translation: CSVEASGPSRDEQFF. V and J are TRBV29-1 and TRBJ2-1; D could derive from TRBD1 or TRBD2 (5 bases each). Trimming removed 1 base at V and 8 bases at J, with 18 bases between. The CDR3 is 15 amino acids. From germline, CDR1 is SQVTM and CDR2 ANQGSEA.

The chain has TRBV6-4 and TRBJ2-3, with 7 nucleotides matching TRBD2. Germline CDR1 MRHNA, CDR2 SNTAGT. V lost 3 bases and J lost 3; bases outside the gene matches: 0. The CDR3 is 13 amino acids. This CDR3 reads CASSEAGTDTQYF. The CDR3 DNA sequence: TGTGCCAGCAGTGAAGCGGGAACAGATACGCAGTATTTT.

The chain combines TRBV14 with TRBJ1-2; 9 bases agree with TRBD1. V shed 3 bases and J 0 bases; nucleotides not matched to a gene: 2. Germline V gene sequence: CDR1 SGHDN, CDR2 FVKESK. The CDR3 has 15 residues. CDR3 region: CASSQGTGTNYGYTF. CDR3 in DNA: TGTGCCAGCAGCCAGGGGACAGGGACTAACTATGGCTACACCTTC.

The chain carries TRBV19 and TRBJ1-1; 7 bases are shared with TRBD1. The V and J ends lost 5 bases and 6 bases, in that order; junction bases with no gene match: 12. The CDR3 covers 15 residues. Germline assignment: CDR1 LNHDA and CDR2 SQIVND (reference sequence). CDR3 protein: CASSVNRGLRAEAFF. The DNA of the CDR3 is TGTGCCAGTAGTGTTAACAGGGGTCTCAGGGCTGAAGCTTTCTTT. The whole variable domain, filled in from reference TRBV19 and TRBJ1-1, reads DGGITQSPKYLFRKEGQNVTLSCEQNLNHDAMYWYRQDPGQGLRLIYYSQIVNDFQKGDIAEGYSVSREKKESFPLTVTSAQKNPTAFYLCASSVNRGLRAEAFFGQGTRLTVV.

The CDR3 loop reads CASSPGDRGNQPQHF. The CDR3 nucleotides are TGTGCCAGCAGTCCTGGGGACAGGGGCAATCAGCCCCAGCATTTT. The chain has TRBV6-1 and TRBJ1-5, with TRBD1 matching over 9 bases. V gave up 5 bases and J gave up 2 bases; unmatched junction bases: 4. In germline, CDR1 is MNHNS, CDR2 SASEGT. The CDR3 extends over 15 amino acids.

V is TRBV28 and J is TRBJ2-1; TRBD2 might be the D (6 bases). Trimming pared 8 bases from V and 5 bases from J, leaving 25 bases between. The CDR3 length is 17 residues. CDR1 and CDR2 from the germline V gene are MDHEN and SYDVKM. CDR3 sequence reads: CASDSGLIAAYNNEQFF. The CDR3 coding sequence is TGTGCCAGCGATTCAGGTCTTATAGCGGCTTATAACAATGAGCAGTTCTTC.

The CDR3, as DNA: TGCGCCAGCAGCTTGGTTGCAGTCCGAAACAATGAGCAGTTCTTC. Its protein is CASSLVAVRNNEQFF. The rearrangement links TRBV5-1 to TRBJ2-1; D is uncertain. Germline values: CDR1 SGHRS, CDR2 YFSETQ. This CDR3 is 15 amino acids long. V was trimmed by 0 bases and J by 5 bases, leaving 12 bases between them.